These 6 T cell receptor beta chains were sequenced from one sample in a study of T cell repertoires in ileal Crohn's disease. Clones were sequenced by immunoSEQ multiplex PCR, and TCRdb holds only the in-frame ones, with some missing. The sample lists 55,000 to 65,000 clones, roughly 89% occurring once. Time point indicated: neoterminal ileum biopsy at postoperative endoscopy, about 6 months after surgery. The sequencing input was ileal tissue. The receptors derive from an adult with Crohn's disease.

V gene TRBV28 combines with J gene TRBJ1-2; D is possibly TRBD1 (6 bases). Germline-derived CDR1 and CDR2 are MDHEN and SYDVKM. The CDR3 consists of 15 residues. V gave up 4 bases and J gave up 6 bases, with 18 bases separating them. CDR3 region: CASSSPGGGKDGYTF. The CDR3 nucleotides are TGTGCCAGCAGTTCCCCCGGCGGGGGCAAAGATGGCTACACCTTC.

This clone appeared a single time. This chain links TRBV10-3 with TRBJ2-7; weak D call: TRBD2 (6 bases). This CDR3 region has 18 residues. Germline V lookup: CDR1 ENHRY, CDR2 SYGVKD. V was trimmed by 4 bases and J by 3 bases, leaving 25 bases between them. CDR3 nucleotides: TGTGCCATCAGTGGGGACGGCGGGCTGGGCCGGGGGATCTACGAGCAGTACTTC. It yields the protein CAISGDGGLGRGIYEQYF.

The chain carries TRBV11-3 and TRBJ2-3; TRBD2 agrees at 7 bases. The germline CDR1 and CDR2 sequences are SGHNT and YENEEA. V was pared by 3 bases and J by 0 bases, with 6 bases of the junction left unmatched. CDR3 length: 16 amino acids. CDR3 coding DNA: TGTGCCAGCAGCTTTGGCGGGAGCCCAAGCACAGATACGCAGTATTTT. It encodes CASSFGGSPSTDTQYF.

This clone was found once. The chain carries TRBV4-1 and TRBJ1-1; D gene unclear. The CDR3 spans 15 residues. Trimming removed 5 bases at V and 3 bases at J, with 16 bases between. In germline, CDR1 is MGHRA, CDR2 YSYEKL. In DNA form, the CDR3 reads TGCGCCAGCAGCGAAGGGAGGAACGATGACACTGAAGCTTTCTTT. Translated: CASSEGRNDDTEAFF.

This rearrangement joins TRBV21-1 to TRBJ2-7; TRBD2, as called in the table, went unchecked against the DNA. TRBV21-1 is shown as a pseudogene. This CDR3 is built from 13 residues. The CDR3 sequence: CASSHPGTYEQYV. In nucleotides, the CDR3 is TGTGCCAGCAGCCACCCGGGTACCTACGAGCAGTACGTC.

This chain links TRBV7-2 with TRBJ1-2, with a tentative D call TRBD1 (5 bases). The CDR3 has 12 amino acids. The germline V gene has CDR1 SGHTA and CDR2 FQGNSA. The V gene lost 4 bases and the J gene lost 10 bases, with 13 bases spanning the gap. The CDR3 spells CASSYTTETYTF. DNA for the CDR3: TGTGCCAGCAGCTATACGACAGAAACCTACACCTTC.